This T cell receptor beta chain was recovered during a study of CD8+CD57+ T cells in acquired aplastic anemia. For the study at large: An average of around 3.5 ug of DNA was obtained from sorted CD4+ and CD8+ cells. Study observations and caveats: Researchers report that 25 to 35 CD8+ CDR3 sequences appeared in both patients and controls.

The authors sequenced patients whose flow cytometry had shown CD8+CD57+ cell expansion. Genomic DNA served as template for TCR beta VDJ and CDR3 profiling. One entry per CDR3 protein, called by TCRdb with MiXCR from the reads. Found here are around 160,000 distinct CDR3 sequences, under 55% of them singletons; the top ten hold around 2.9%. The CDR3 is made up of 16 amino acids. From germline, CDR1 is SGDLS and CDR2 YYNGEE. The V segment lost 0 bases and the J segment 1 base; nucleotides outside the gene matches: 4. About this clonotype: What it binds is not known.

This receptor was obtained from a human donor with aplastic anemia. Material for sequencing was sorted CD4+, CD8+, or CD8+CD57+ T cells (not recorded which) from PBMCs. The V call is TRBV9, the J call TRBJ2-4, with 7 positions matching TRBD1. This CDR3 reads CASSVAPGGAKNIQYF. CDR3 coding DNA: TGTGCCAGCAGCGTAGCTCCAGGGGGTGCCAAAAACATTCAGTACTTC.